The TCR beta chain described here comes from a study of post-analysis software for immune sequencing data. Study-level information: Disease trajectories encompassed relapsing-remitting, secondary progressive and progressive-relapsing multiple sclerosis.

This clonotype has more than one count but fewer than ten. The antigen remains unidentified. Broader study findings: Compared with controls, patients showed significantly lower normalized Chao1 diversity. Five TRBV segments, including TRBV5-6, TRBV5-1 and TRBV20-1, were more frequent in patients than controls. Samples from one preparation batch, clustered by F measure, grouped strongly together.

Unique molecular identifiers tagged the TCR beta cDNA libraries. A single record per CDR3 protein comes from TCRdb applying MiXCR to the PCR reads. The sample consists of under 900,000 distinct CDR3 sequences, 53% of them appearing once. This CDR3 is built from 14 residues. Germline assignment: CDR1 SGHRS and CDR2 YFSETQ. Trimming cost V 0 bases and J 0 bases, with 6 bases left between them. The receptor's source is a girl aged 10-17 years with multiple sclerosis. Sequencing used blood. The rearrangement uses TRBV5-1 and TRBJ1-1, with D uncertain. DNA for the CDR3: TGCGCCAGCAGCTTGGACAGCATGAACACTGAAGCTTTCTTT. As protein: CASSLDSMNTEAFF. The whole variable domain, remainder taken from reference TRBV5-1 and TRBJ1-1, is KAGVTQTPRYLIKTRGQQVTLSCSPISGHRSVSWYQQTPGQGLQFLFEYFSETQRNKGNFPGRFSGRQFSNSRSEMNVSTLELGDSALYLCASSLDSMNTEAFFGQGTRLTVV.